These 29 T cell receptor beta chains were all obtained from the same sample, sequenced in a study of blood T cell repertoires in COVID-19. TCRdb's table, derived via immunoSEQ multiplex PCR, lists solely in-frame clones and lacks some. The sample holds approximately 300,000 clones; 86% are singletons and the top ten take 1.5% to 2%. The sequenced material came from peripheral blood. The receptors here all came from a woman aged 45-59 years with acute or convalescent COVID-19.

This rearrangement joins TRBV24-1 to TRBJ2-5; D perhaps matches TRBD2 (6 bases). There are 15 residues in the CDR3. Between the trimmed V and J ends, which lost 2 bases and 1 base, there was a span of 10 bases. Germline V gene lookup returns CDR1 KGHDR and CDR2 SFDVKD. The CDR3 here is CATSDSGDAQETQYF. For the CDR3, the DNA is TGTGCCACCAGTGATTCGGGGGACGCCCAAGAGACCCAGTACTTC.

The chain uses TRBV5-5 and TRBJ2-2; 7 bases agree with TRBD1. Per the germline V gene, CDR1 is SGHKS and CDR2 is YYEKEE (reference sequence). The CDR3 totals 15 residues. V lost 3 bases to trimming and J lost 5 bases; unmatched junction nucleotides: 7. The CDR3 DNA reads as TGTGCCAGCAGCTCCGCGACAGGGCGGACCGGGGAGCTGTTTTTT. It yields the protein CASSSATGRTGELFF.

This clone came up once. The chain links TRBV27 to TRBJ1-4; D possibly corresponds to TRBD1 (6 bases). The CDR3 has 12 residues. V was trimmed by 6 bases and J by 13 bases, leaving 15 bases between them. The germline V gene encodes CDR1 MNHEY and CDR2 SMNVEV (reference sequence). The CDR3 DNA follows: TGTGCCAGCAGCCTGACAGGCCTACGACTGTTTTTT. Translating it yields CASSLTGLRLFF.

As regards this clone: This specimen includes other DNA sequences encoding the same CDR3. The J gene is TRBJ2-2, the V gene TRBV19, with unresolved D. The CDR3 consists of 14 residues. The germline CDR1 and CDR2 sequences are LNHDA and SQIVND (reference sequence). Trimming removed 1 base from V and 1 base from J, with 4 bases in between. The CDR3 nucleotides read TGTGCCAGTAGTATAGGACAGAACACCGGGGAGCTGTTTTTT. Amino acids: CASSIGQNTGELFF.

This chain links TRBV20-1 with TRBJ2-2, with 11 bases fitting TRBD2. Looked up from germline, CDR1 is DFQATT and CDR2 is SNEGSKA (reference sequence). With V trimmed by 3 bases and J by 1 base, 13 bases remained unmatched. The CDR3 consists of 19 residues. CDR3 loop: CSASPFSGLAGGNTGELFF. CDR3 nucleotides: TGCAGTGCTAGTCCGTTCAGTGGGCTAGCGGGAGGGAACACCGGGGAGCTGTTTTTT.

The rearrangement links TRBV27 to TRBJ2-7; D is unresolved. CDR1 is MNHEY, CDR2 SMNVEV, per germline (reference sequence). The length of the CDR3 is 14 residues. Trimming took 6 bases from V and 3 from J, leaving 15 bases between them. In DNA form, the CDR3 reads TGTGCCAGCAGCTACCTAGGCAGTAACTACGAGCAGTACTTC. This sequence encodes CASSYLGSNYEQYF.

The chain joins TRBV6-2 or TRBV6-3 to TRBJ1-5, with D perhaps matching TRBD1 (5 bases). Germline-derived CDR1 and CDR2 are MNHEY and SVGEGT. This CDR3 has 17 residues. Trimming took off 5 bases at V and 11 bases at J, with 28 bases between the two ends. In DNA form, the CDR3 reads TGTGCCAGCAGTACAACAATATACCGGGACTCCCGTCCGGCCCAGCATTTT. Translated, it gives CASSTTIYRDSRPAQHF.

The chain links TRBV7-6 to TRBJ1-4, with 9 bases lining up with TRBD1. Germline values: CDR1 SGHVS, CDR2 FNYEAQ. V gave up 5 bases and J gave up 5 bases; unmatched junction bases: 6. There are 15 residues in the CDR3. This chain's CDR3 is CASSRDGTGNEKLFF. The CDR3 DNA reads TGTGCCAGCAGCCGGGACGGGACAGGGAATGAAAAACTGTTTTTT. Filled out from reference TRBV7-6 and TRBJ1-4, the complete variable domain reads GAGVSQSPRYKVTKRGQDVALRCDPISGHVSLYWYRQALGQGPEFLTYFNYEAQQDKSGLPNDRFSAERPEGSISTLTIQRTEQRDSAMYRCASSRDGTGNEKLFFGSGTQLSVL.

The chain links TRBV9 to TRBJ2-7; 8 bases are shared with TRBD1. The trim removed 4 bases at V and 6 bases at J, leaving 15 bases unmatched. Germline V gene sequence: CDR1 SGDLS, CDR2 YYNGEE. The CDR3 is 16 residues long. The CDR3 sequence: CASSPHRDRPFAEQYF. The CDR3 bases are TGTGCCAGCAGCCCACACCGGGACAGGCCTTTCGCCGAGCAGTACTTC.

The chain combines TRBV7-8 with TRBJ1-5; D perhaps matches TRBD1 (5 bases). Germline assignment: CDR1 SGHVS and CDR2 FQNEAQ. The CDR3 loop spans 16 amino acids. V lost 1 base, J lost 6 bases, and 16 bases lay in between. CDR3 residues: CASSLGSQGYLQPQHF. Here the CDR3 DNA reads TGTGCCAGCAGCTTAGGGTCCCAGGGATACCTTCAGCCCCAGCATTTT. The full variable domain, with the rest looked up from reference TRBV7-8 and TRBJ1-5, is GAGVSQSPRYKVAKRGQDVALRCDPISGHVSLFWYQQALGQGPEFLTYFQNEAQLDKSGLPSDRFFAERPEGSVSTLKIQRTQQEDSAVYLCASSLGSQGYLQPQHFGDGTRLSIL.

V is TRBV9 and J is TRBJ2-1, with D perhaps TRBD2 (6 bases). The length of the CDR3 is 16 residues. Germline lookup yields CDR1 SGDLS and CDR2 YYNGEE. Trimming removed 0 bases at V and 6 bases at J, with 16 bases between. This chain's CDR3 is CASSVVAQGGGNEQFF. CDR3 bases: TGTGCCAGCAGCGTAGTAGCCCAGGGAGGCGGCAATGAGCAGTTCTTC. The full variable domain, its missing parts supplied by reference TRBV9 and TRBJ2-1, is DSGVTQTPKHLITATGQRVTLRCSPRSGDLSVYWYQQSLDQGLQFLIQYYNGEERAKGNILERFSAQQFPDLHSELNLSSLELGDSALYFCASSVVAQGGGNEQFFGPGTRLTVL.

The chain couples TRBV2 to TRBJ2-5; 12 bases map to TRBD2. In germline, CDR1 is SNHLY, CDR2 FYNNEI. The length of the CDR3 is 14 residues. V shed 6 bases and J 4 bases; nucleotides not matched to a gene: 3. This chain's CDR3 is CASSRTSGTETQYF. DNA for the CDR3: TGTGCCAGCAGCCGGACTAGCGGGACAGAGACCCAGTACTTC.

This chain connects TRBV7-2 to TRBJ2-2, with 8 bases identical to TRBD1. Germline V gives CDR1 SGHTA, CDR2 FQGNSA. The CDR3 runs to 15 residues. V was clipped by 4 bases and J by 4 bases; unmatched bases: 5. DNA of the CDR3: TGTGCCAGCAGCTGGCAGGGGGCGCGCACCGGGGAGCTGTTTTTT. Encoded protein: CASSWQGARTGELFF.

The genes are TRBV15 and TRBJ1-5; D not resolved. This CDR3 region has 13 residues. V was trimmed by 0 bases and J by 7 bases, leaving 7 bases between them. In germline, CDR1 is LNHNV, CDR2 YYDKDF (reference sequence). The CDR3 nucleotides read TGTGCCACCAGCAGAGATCCTGGCCAGCCCCAGCATTTT. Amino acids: CATSRDPGQPQHF. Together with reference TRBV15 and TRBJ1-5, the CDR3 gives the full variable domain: DAMVIQNPRYQVTQFGKPVTLSCSQTLNHNVMYWYQQKSSQAPKLLFHYYDKDFNNEADTPDNFQSRRPNTSFCFLDIRSPGLGDTAMYLCATSRDPGQPQHFGDGTRLSIL.

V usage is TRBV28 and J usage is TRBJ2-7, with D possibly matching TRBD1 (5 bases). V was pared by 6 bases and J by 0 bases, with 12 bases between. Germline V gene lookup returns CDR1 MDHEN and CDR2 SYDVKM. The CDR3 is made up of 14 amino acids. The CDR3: CASSRTLHSYEQYF. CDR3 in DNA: TGTGCCAGCAGCCGGACACTGCACTCCTACGAGCAGTACTTC.

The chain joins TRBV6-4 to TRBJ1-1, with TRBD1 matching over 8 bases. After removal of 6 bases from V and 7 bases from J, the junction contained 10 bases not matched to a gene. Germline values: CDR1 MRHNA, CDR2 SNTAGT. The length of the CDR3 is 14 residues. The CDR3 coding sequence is TGTGCCAGCAGCGCCGACAGGGGATCAGATGAAGCTTTCTTT. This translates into CASSADRGSDEAFF.

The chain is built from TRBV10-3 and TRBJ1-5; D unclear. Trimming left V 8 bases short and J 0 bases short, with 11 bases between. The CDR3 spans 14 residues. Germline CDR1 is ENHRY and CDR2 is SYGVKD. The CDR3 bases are TGTGCCATCGCGACTGTAGCTAGCAATCAGCCCCAGCATTTT. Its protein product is CAIATVASNQPQHF.

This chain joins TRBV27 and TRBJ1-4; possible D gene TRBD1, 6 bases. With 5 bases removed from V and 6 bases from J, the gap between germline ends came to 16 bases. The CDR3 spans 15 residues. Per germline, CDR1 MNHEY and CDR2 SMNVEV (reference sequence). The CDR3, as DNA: TGTGCCAGCAGTCCCCAACAGGGAAGGTATGAAAAACTGTTTTTT. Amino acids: CASSPQQGRYEKLFF.

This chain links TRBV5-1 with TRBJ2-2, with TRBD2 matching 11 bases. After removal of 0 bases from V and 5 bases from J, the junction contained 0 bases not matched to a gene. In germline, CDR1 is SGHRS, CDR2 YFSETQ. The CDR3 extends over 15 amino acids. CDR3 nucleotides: TGCGCCAGCAGCTTGGGGACTAGCGGGACCGGGGAGCTGTTTTTT. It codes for CASSLGTSGTGELFF.

The DNA of the CDR3 is TGTGCCAGCAGTGTACAATTGCGGGGGAGTTATAATTCACCCCTCCACTTT. Translating gives CASSVQLRGSYNSPLHF. The V and J genes are TRBV2 and TRBJ1-6; perhaps TRBD1 as D (5 bases). The germline CDR1 and CDR2 sequences are SNHLY and FYNNEI. The CDR3 is 17 residues long. V shed 4 bases and J shed 4 bases, with 17 bases lying between them.

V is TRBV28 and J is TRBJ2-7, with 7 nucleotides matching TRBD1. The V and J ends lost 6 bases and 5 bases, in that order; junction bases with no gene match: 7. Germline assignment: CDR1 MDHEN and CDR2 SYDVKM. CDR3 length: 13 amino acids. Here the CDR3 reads CASRRQGSNEQYF. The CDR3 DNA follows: TGTGCCAGCAGACGACAGGGTAGCAACGAGCAGTACTTC.

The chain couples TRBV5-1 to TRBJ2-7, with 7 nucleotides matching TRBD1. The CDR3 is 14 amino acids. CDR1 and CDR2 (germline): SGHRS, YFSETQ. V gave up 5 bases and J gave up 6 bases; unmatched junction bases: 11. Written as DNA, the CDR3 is TGCGCCAGCAGATCCGGGACAGCCATTGGCGAGCAGTACTTC. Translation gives CASRSGTAIGEQYF.

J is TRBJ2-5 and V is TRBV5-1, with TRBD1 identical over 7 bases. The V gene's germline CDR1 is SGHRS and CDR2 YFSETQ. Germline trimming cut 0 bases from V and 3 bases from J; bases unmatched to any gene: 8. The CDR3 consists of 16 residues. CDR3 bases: TGCGCCAGCAGCTTGGAGGGCCTGACAGGGAAAGAGACCCAGTACTTC. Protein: CASSLEGLTGKETQYF.

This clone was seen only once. The CDR3 DNA follows: TGTGCCAGTAGTGCCACTAGCGGGAGTGGGGAGACCCAGTACTTC. The encoded protein is CASSATSGSGETQYF. This rearrangement joins TRBV19 to TRBJ2-5; 11 nucleotides match TRBD2. The CDR3 is made up of 15 amino acids. CDR1 is LNHDA, CDR2 SQIVND, per germline (reference sequence). J lost 5 bases, V lost 5 bases, and 7 bases had no gene match.

CDR3 region: CASSTPGVSYEQYF. CDR3 DNA sequence: TGTGCCAGCAGCACGCCAGGGGTCTCCTACGAGCAGTACTTC. The rearrangement joins TRBV7-9 to TRBJ2-7; tentatively, D is TRBD1 (6 bases). This CDR3 comprises 14 residues. CDR1 and CDR2 from the germline V gene are SEHNR and FQNEAQ (reference sequence). Trimming took 5 bases from V and 0 from J, leaving 11 bases between them.

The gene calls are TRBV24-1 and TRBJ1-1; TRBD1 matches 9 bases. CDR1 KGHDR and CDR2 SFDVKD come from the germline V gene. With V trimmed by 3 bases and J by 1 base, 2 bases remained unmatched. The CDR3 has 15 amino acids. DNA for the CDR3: TGTGCCACCAGTGATGGGGGACAGGGGAACACTGAAGCTTTCTTT. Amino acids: CATSDGGQGNTEAFF.

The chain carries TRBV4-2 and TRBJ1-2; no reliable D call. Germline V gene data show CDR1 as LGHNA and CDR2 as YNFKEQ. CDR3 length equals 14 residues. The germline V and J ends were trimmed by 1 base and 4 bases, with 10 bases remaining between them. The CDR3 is CASSQVPGIYGYTF. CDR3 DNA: TGTGCCAGCAGCCAAGTGCCGGGAATCTATGGCTACACCTTC.

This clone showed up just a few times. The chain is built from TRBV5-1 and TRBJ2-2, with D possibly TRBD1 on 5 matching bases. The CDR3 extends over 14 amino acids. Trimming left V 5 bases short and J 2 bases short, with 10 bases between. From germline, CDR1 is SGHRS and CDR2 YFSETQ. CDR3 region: CASRADRNTGELFF. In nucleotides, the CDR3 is TGCGCCAGCAGGGCCGACAGAAACACCGGGGAGCTGTTTTTT.

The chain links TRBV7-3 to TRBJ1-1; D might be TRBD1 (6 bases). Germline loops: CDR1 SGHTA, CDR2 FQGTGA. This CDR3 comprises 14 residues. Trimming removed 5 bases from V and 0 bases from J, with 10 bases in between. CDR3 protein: CASSAQGVNTEAFF. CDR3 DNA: TGTGCCAGCAGCGCACAGGGCGTGAACACTGAAGCTTTCTTT.